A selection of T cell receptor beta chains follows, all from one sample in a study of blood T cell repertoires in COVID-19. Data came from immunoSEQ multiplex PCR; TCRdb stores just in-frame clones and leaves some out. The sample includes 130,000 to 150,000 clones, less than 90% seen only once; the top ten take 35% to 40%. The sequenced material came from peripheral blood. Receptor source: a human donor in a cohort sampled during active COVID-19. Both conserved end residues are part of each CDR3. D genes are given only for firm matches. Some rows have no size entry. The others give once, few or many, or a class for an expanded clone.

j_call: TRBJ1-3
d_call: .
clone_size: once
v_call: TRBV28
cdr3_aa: CASSLPGTRRGNTIYF
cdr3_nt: TGTGCCAGCAGCCTCCCCGGGACAAGGAGAGGAAACACCATATATTTT

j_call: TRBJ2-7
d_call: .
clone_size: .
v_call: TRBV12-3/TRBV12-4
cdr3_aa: CASLGRGDEQYF
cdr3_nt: TGTGCCAGCCTTGGGAGAGGTGACGAGCAGTACTTC

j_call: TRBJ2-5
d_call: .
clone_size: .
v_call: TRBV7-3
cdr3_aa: CASSLTGKETQYF
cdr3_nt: TGTGCCAGCAGCTTGACAGGAAAAGAGACCCAGTACTTC

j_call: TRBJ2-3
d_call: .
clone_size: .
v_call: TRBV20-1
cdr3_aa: CSASSRARTDTQYF
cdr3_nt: TGCAGTGCTAGTAGCAGGGCGCGCACAGATACGCAGTATTTT

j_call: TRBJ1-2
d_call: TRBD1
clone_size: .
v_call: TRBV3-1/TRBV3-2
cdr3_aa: CASSPGQGARYGYTF
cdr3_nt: TGTGCCAGCAGCCCGGGACAGGGGGCTCGTTATGGCTACACCTTC

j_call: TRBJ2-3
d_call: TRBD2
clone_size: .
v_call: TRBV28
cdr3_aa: CASSFFRTSGASPQYF
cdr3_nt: TGTGCCAGCAGTTTTTTTCGGACTAGCGGGGCTTCACCTCAGTATTTT

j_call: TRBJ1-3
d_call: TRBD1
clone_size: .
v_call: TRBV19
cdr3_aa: CASNSRGQGSGNTIYF
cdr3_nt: TGTGCCAGTAACTCGCGTGGACAGGGCTCTGGAAACACCATATATTTT

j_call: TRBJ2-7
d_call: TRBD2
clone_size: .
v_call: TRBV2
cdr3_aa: CASSGRGRLGEQYF
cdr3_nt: TGTGCCAGCAGTGGGCGGGGGAGGCTCGGCGAGCAGTACTTC

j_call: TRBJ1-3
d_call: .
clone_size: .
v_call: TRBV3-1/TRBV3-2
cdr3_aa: CASSHLWSSGNTIYF
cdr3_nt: TGTGCCAGCAGCCACCTGTGGAGCTCTGGAAACACCATATATTTT

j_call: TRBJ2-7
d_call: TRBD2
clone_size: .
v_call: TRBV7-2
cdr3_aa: CASSSSGVSYEQYF
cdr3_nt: TGTGCCAGCAGCTCTAGCGGGGTGTCCTACGAGCAGTACTTC

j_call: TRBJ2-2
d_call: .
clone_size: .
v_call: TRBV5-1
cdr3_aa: CASSSNTGELFF
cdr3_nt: TGCGCCAGCAGCAGCAACACCGGGGAGCTGTTTTTT

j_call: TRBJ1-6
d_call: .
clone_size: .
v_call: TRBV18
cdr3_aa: CASSTFNSPLHF
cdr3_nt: TGTGCCAGCTCAACATTTAATTCACCCCTCCACTTT

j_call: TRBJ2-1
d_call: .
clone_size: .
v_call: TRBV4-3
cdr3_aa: CASSQSRTAYNEQFF
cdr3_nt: TGCGCCAGCAGCCAAAGCCGGACAGCCTACAATGAGCAGTTCTTC

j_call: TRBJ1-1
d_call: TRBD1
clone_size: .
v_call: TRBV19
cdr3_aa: CASSGGSDRYDEAFF
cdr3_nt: TGTGCCAGTAGTGGGGGCTCGGACAGGTACGACGAAGCTTTCTTT

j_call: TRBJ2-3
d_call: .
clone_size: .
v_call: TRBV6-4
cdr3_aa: CASSRSGSTDMQYF
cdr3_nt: TGTGCCAGCAGTCGGAGTGGGAGCACAGATATGCAGTATTTT

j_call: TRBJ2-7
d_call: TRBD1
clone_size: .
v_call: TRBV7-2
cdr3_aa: CASSQRQGPDYEQYF
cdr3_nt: TGTGCCAGCAGCCAGAGACAGGGGCCCGACTACGAGCAGTACTTC

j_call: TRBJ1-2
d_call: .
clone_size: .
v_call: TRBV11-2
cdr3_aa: CASSLMVSGSGTF
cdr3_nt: TGTGCCAGCAGCTTAATGGTTTCGGGTTCGGGCACCTTC

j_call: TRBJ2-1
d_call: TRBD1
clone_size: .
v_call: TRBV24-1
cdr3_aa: CATSEENRGLSNEQFF
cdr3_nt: TGTGCCACCAGTGAAGAAAACAGGGGGCTCAGCAATGAGCAGTTCTTC

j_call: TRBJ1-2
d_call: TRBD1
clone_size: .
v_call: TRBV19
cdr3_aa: CASRGGTGFGGYTF
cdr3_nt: TGTGCCAGTAGAGGCGGGACAGGGTTCGGAGGCTACACCTTC

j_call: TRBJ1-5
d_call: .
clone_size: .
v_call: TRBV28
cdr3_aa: CASSQGQIYQPQHF
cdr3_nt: TGTGCCAGCAGCCAAGGACAGATTTATCAGCCCCAGCATTTT

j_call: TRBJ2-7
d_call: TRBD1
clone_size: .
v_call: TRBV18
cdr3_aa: CASSRYTFGQGAYEQYF
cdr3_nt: TGTGCCAGCTCACGATATACTTTCGGACAGGGGGCCTACGAGCAGTACTTC

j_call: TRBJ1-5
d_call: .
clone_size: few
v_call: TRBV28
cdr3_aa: CASNLSPVSNQPQHF
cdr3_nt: TGTGCCAGCAACTTGAGCCCCGTCAGCAATCAGCCCCAGCATTTT

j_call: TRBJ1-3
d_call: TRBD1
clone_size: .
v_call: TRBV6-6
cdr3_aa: CASITGGGGNTIYF
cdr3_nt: TGTGCCAGCATTACAGGGGGGGGTGGAAACACCATATATTTT

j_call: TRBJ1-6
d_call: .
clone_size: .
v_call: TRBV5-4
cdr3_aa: CASSLGRGQSSPLHF
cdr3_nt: TGTGCCAGCAGCTTGGGGCGGGGGCAGAGTTCACCCCTCCACTTT

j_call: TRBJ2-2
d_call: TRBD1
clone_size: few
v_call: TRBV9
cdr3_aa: CASSVGTVNTGELFF
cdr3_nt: TGTGCCAGCAGCGTTGGGACAGTGAACACCGGGGAGCTGTTTTTT

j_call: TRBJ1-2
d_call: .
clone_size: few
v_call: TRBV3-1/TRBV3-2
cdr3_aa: CASSPRHPAYGYTF
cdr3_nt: TGTGCCAGCAGCCCTCGACACCCGGCTTATGGCTACACCTTC